This TCR beta chain was documented in a study of blood T cells in healthy people across ages. Notes on the study in general: Measured against age, TCR beta diversity per million T cells decreased in a roughly linear manner. Estimates drawn from one million T cells were deemed to understate diversity.

This clonotype was observed once. The antigen is unknown. The sample providers were healthy Caucasian people from Russia, aged about 6 to 95. Losses at the gene ends were 6 bases for V and 3 bases for J; bases not matched to a gene: 5. This CDR3 comprises 14 residues. Germline loops: CDR1 SGHKS, CDR2 YYEKEE (reference sequence). A sample-barcoded 5' primer and a J-beta primer mix were used in a second PCR of about 6 to 11 cycles. TCRdb fed the 5' RACE reads into MiXCR, producing one record per CDR3 protein. This sample carries some 1.4 million distinct CDR3 sequences, approximately 40% of them seen once, and the ten largest clones take approximately 7.9%.

This sequence was found in a woman aged 18-29 years in good health. The chain uses TRBV5-5 and TRBJ1-2; 10 bases are a match to TRBD1. Material for sequencing was blood. CDR3 nucleotides: TGTGCCAGCAAATCGACAGGGGGCTACTATGGCTACACCTTC. It is translated as CASKSTGGYYGYTF.